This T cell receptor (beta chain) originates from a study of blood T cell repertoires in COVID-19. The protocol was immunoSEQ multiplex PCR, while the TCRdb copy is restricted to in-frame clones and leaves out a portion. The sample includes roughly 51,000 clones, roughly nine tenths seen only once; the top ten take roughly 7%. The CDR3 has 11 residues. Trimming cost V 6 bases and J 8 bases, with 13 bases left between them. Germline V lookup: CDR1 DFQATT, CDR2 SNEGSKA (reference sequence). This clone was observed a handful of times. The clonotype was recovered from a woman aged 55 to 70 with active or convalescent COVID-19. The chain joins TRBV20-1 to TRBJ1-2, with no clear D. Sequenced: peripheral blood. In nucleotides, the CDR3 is TGCAGTGCCTCCGCGGCCGGGGGCTACACCTTC. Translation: CSASAAGGYTF.